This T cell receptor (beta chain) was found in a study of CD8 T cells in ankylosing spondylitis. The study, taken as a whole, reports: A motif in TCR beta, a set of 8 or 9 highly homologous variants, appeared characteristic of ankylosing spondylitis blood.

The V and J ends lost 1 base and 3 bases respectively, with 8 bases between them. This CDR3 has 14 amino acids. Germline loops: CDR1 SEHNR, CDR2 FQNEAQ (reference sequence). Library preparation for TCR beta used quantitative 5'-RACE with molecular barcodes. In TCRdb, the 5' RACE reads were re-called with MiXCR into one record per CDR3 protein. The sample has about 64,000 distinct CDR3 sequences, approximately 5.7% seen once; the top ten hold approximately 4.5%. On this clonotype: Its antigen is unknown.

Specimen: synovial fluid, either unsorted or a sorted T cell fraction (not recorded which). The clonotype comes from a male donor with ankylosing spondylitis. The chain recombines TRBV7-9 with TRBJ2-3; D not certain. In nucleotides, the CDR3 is TGTGCCAGCAGCTTAGAGGCTTATACAGATACGCAGTATTTT. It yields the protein CASSLEAYTDTQYF.